These 32 T cell receptor beta chains came from one sample sequenced in a study of blood T cell repertoires in COVID-19. Using immunoSEQ multiplex PCR, the repertoire was profiled, and TCRdb retains in-frame clones only, with some absent. The sample includes hundreds of thousands of clones, 85% to 90% of them seen just once. Sequencing used peripheral blood. These receptors originate from a man aged 55 to 70 who had recovered from COVID-19.

The rearrangement joins TRBV30 to TRBJ2-2; D remains unclear. This CDR3 comprises 13 residues. V was clipped by 5 bases and J by 2 bases, with 9 bases between them. CDR1 is GTSNPN, CDR2 SVGIG, per germline (reference sequence). Here the CDR3 reads CAWRGYNTGELFF. The CDR3 DNA reads as TGTGCCTGGCGCGGCTATAACACCGGGGAGCTGTTTTTT.

This sequence joins TRBV30 and TRBJ2-7; 8 bases agree with TRBD2. J was trimmed by 6 bases and V by 5 bases; bases with no gene match: 9. The CDR3 has 13 residues. In germline, CDR1 is GTSNPN, CDR2 SVGIG (reference sequence). The CDR3 loop reads CAWSTGTRGEQYF. In DNA form, the CDR3 reads TGTGCCTGGTCGACCGGGACTAGAGGCGAGCAGTACTTC.

The chain is built from TRBV14 and TRBJ1-5, with 7 nucleotides matching TRBD1. Germline assignment: CDR1 SGHDN and CDR2 FVKESK. Trimming removed 0 bases from V and 8 bases from J; junction bases left unmatched: 10. The CDR3 has 16 amino acids. As DNA, the CDR3 is TGTGCCAGCAGCCAAGATGACAGGGTCCTAGGGAAGCCCCAGCATTTT. Residues: CASSQDDRVLGKPQHF.

The chain employs TRBV7-6 and TRBJ2-2, with D unresolved. Trimming shortened V by 1 base and J by 3 bases, and 6 bases separated the two germline ends. The CDR3 covers 14 residues. The germline V gene encodes CDR1 SGHVS and CDR2 FNYEAQ. The DNA of the CDR3 is TGTGCCAGCAGCTTAGAAATCGACACCGGGGAGCTGTTTTTT. Its protein is CASSLEIDTGELFF.

J is TRBJ1-2 and V is TRBV5-6; D is undetermined. The CDR3 contains 15 residues. Trimming took off 4 bases at V and 4 bases at J, with 17 bases between the two ends. CDR1 is SGHDT, CDR2 YYEEEE, per germline. CDR3 nucleotides: TGTGCCAGCAGCGTGGGAGTTCTTCCAATCTATGGCTACACCTTC. Protein sequence: CASSVGVLPIYGYTF. Supplemented by reference TRBV5-6 and TRBJ1-2, the full variable domain reads DAGVTQSPTHLIKTRGQQVTLRCSPKSGHDTVSWYQQALGQGPQFIFQYYEEEERQRGNFPDRFSGHQFPNYSSELNVNALLLGDSALYLCASSVGVLPIYGYTFGSGTRLTVV.

The J gene is TRBJ2-7, the V gene TRBV19, with D possibly TRBD2 on 7 matching bases. Per the germline V gene, CDR1 is LNHDA and CDR2 is SQIVND (reference sequence). V lost 8 bases to trimming and J lost 3 bases, with 17 bases between them. The CDR3 runs to 14 residues. CDR3 region: CASSRGGVGYEQYF. The CDR3 nucleotides read TGTGCCAGTTCTAGGGGGGGAGTGGGCTACGAGCAGTACTTC.

The chain joins TRBV18 to TRBJ2-3, with 7 bases lining up with TRBD2. CDR3 size: 13 residues. With 4 bases clipped from V and 6 bases from J, the junction kept 4 bases outside the gene matches. CDR1 is KGHSH and CDR2 is LQKENI in the germline V gene. The CDR3 spells CASSLNGGDTQYF. CDR3 DNA sequence: TGTGCCAGCTCACTCAACGGGGGGGATACGCAGTATTTT.

The chain employs TRBV7-9 and TRBJ2-2, with D tentatively TRBD2 (5 bases). The CDR3 contains 13 residues. The V and J ends lost 4 bases and 6 bases respectively, with 9 bases between them. The germline CDR1 and CDR2 sequences are SEHNR and FQNEAQ (reference sequence). The CDR3 nucleotides are TGTGCCAGCAGCTCCAGGACTGCCGGGGAGCTGTTTTTT. Encoded protein: CASSSRTAGELFF.

The rearrangement joins TRBV6-1 to TRBJ2-2, with TRBD2 matching 12 bases. The trim removed 4 bases at V and 1 base at J, leaving 4 bases unmatched. This CDR3 has 17 amino acids. Germline V gene lookup returns CDR1 MNHNS and CDR2 SASEGT. CDR3 coding DNA: TGTGCCAGCAGTGCACTAGCGGGAGGTGGGAACACCGGGGAGCTGTTTTTT. Amino acids: CASSALAGGGNTGELFF.

This clone was recorded only once. This sequence joins TRBV5-1 and TRBJ1-2, with 10 nucleotides matching TRBD1. This CDR3 contains 15 residues. J gave up 5 bases and V 6 bases, and 10 bases lay outside the gene matches. In germline, CDR1 is SGHRS, CDR2 YFSETQ. The CDR3 bases are TGCGCCAGCATCCCAGGGGACAGGGGCTTATATGGCTACACCTTC. Amino acid sequence: CASIPGDRGLYGYTF. The variable domain in full, completed from reference TRBV5-1 and TRBJ1-2, reads KAGVTQTPRYLIKTRGQQVTLSCSPISGHRSVSWYQQTPGQGLQFLFEYFSETQRNKGNFPGRFSGRQFSNSRSEMNVSTLELGDSALYLCASIPGDRGLYGYTFGSGTRLTVV.

This chain joins TRBV6-4 and TRBJ1-2; the D gene is possibly TRBD1 (6 bases). This CDR3 has 16 residues. Trimming shortened V by 0 bases and J by 8 bases, and 19 bases separated the two germline ends. Germline V lookup: CDR1 MRHNA, CDR2 SNTAGT. CDR3 coding DNA: TGTGCCAGCAGTGACTCCCCGCGGGGGGGCGCGAGGGGCTACACCTTC. This translates into CASSDSPRGGARGYTF.

This clone was seen only a few times. V usage is TRBV3-1 (or the pseudogene TRBV3-2) and J usage is TRBJ2-5, with D maybe TRBD2 (6 bases). V lost 4 bases and J 3 bases, leaving 15 bases between the germline ends. This CDR3 region has 15 residues. The V gene's germline CDR1 is LGHDT and CDR2 YNNKEL (reference sequence). CDR3 residues: CASSPRGTFEETQYF. Written as DNA, the CDR3 is TGTGCCAGCAGCCCACGCGGGACTTTTGAAGAGACCCAGTACTTC.

The chain links TRBV11-3 to TRBJ2-1; D is unresolved. V gave up 0 bases and J gave up 4 bases, with 10 bases separating them. CDR1 SGHNT and CDR2 YENEEA come from the germline V gene. This CDR3 spans 15 amino acids. For the CDR3, the DNA is TGTGCCAGCAGCTTAGATATGGCTTCGTACAATGAGCAGTTCTTC. Translating it yields CASSLDMASYNEQFF.

The rearrangement joins TRBV6-5 to TRBJ2-2, with 7 bases aligning to TRBD2. Germline V gives CDR1 MNHEY, CDR2 SVGAGI. Losses at the gene ends were 6 bases for V and 6 bases for J; bases not matched to a gene: 1. This CDR3 spans 12 amino acids. The CDR3 DNA reads TGTGCCAGCAGAGGACTAGCCGGGGAGCTGTTTTTT. Protein: CASRGLAGELFF.

The genes are TRBV7-2 and TRBJ1-1; a weak D match, TRBD1 (5 bases). There are 14 residues in the CDR3. CDR1 and CDR2 from the germline V gene are SGHTA and FQGNSA. Trimming removed 5 bases from V and 5 bases from J, with 15 bases in between. This CDR3 reads CASSIGGGRTEAFF. CDR3 sequence (DNA): TGTGCCAGCAGCATCGGGGGGGGACGGACTGAAGCTTTCTTT. The whole variable domain, filled in from reference TRBV7-2 and TRBJ1-1, reads GAGVSQSPSNKVTEKGKDVELRCDPISGHTALYWYRQSLGQGLEFLIYFQGNSAPDKSGLPSDRFSAERTGGSVSTLTIQRTQQEDSAVYLCASSIGGGRTEAFFGQGTRLTVV.

This chain uses TRBV27 with TRBJ2-7; D gene ambiguous. Per germline, CDR1 MNHEY and CDR2 SMNVEV (reference sequence). This CDR3 is 15 amino acids long. Trimming pared 4 bases from V and 0 bases from J, leaving 13 bases between. The CDR3 is CASSSRGSNSYEQYF. In DNA form, the CDR3 reads TGTGCCAGCAGTTCCCGCGGCTCGAACTCCTACGAGCAGTACTTC.

V gene TRBV4-3 combines with J gene TRBJ1-1; D is unresolved. The V and J ends lost 4 bases and 3 bases respectively, with 9 bases between them. The CDR3 totals 13 residues. Looked up from germline, CDR1 is LGHNA and CDR2 is YSLEER. The CDR3 region is CASSLLEDTEAFF. The CDR3 bases are TGCGCCAGCAGCCTCTTGGAGGACACTGAAGCTTTCTTT.

Only one count was recorded for this clone. The gene calls are TRBV10-1 and TRBJ2-3; D gene unclear. Germline CDR1 WNHNN, CDR2 SYGVQD (reference sequence). Trimming removed 4 bases at V and 3 bases at J, with 8 bases between. This CDR3 is 13 amino acids long. DNA for the CDR3: TGCGCCAGCAGTGTGGGCCGGACAGATACGCAGTATTTT. It codes for CASSVGRTDTQYF.

J is TRBJ1-5 and V is TRBV19; the D gene is possibly TRBD1 (5 bases). Per germline, CDR1 LNHDA and CDR2 SQIVND (reference sequence). CDR3 size: 13 residues. V lost 11 bases and J 7 bases, leaving 18 bases between the germline ends. CDR3 residues: CAAGGRGGQPQHF. The CDR3 coding sequence is TGTGCCGCGGGGGGGAGGGGAGGCCAGCCCCAGCATTTT.

The chain carries TRBV5-4 and TRBJ1-1; D not certain. V was trimmed by 5 bases and J by 3 bases, leaving 11 bases between them. Germline lookup yields CDR1 SGHNT and CDR2 YYREEE (reference sequence). The CDR3 has 13 amino acids. In DNA form, the CDR3 reads TGTGCCAGCAGAATGACTGACGACACTGAAGCTTTCTTT. Its protein is CASRMTDDTEAFF.

This clone was found once. The V and J genes are TRBV19 and TRBJ2-1; TRBD2 aligns across 15 bases. J gave up 0 bases and V 4 bases, and 7 bases lay outside the gene matches. This CDR3 has 19 residues. Germline V gene data show CDR1 as LNHDA and CDR2 as SQIVND (reference sequence). The CDR3 nucleotides are TGTGCCAGTAGTACGCGGACTAGCGGGAGGGTTGGCTCCTACAATGAGCAGTTCTTC. Protein: CASSTRTSGRVGSYNEQFF. Looking up the rest from reference TRBV19 and TRBJ2-1 gives the full variable domain: DGGITQSPKYLFRKEGQNVTLSCEQNLNHDAMYWYRQDPGQGLRLIYYSQIVNDFQKGDIAEGYSVSREKKESFPLTVTSAQKNPTAFYLCASSTRTSGRVGSYNEQFFGPGTRLTVL.

V gene TRBV4-3 combines with J gene TRBJ2-1; the match to TRBD2 covers 10 bases. Germline lookup yields CDR1 LGHNA and CDR2 YSLEER. J lost 5 bases, V lost 0 bases, and 4 bases had no gene match. The CDR3 extends over 16 amino acids. The CDR3 loop is CASSQELAGGNNEQFF. The CDR3 nucleotides are TGCGCCAGCAGCCAAGAGTTAGCGGGGGGAAACAATGAGCAGTTCTTC.

The V call is TRBV5-4, the J call TRBJ1-2, with D possibly matching TRBD1 (6 bases). CDR1 and CDR2 from the germline V gene are SGHNT and YYREEE (reference sequence). Trimming pared 4 bases from V and 2 bases from J, leaving 15 bases between. This CDR3 has 15 residues. The CDR3 loop is CASSIGQITNYGYTF. Written as DNA, the CDR3 is TGTGCCAGCAGCATCGGACAGATAACCAACTATGGCTACACCTTC.

The chain combines TRBV30 with TRBJ1-5; D possibly corresponds to TRBD1 (6 bases). The CDR3 has 15 amino acids. V was clipped by 1 base and J by 1 base, with 11 bases between them. Germline lookup yields CDR1 GTSNPN and CDR2 SVGIG (reference sequence). CDR3 sequence reads: CAWSGGDKSNQPQHF. The CDR3 DNA is TGTGCCTGGAGTGGAGGGGACAAGAGCAATCAGCCCCAGCATTTT.

V is TRBV7-8 and J is TRBJ2-7, with 11 bases aligning to TRBD1. The V and J ends lost 5 bases and 3 bases, in that order; junction bases with no gene match: 3. CDR3 length: 14 amino acids. In germline, CDR1 is SGHVS, CDR2 FQNEAQ. CDR3 sequence reads: CASSRDRGFYEQYF. The CDR3 nucleotides read TGTGCCAGCAGCCGGGACAGGGGGTTCTACGAGCAGTACTTC.

CDR3 DNA sequence: TGTGCCAGCAGCGTCGGGGGGTTTAGCACCGGGGAGCTGTTTTTT. Amino acids: CASSVGGFSTGELFF. The rearrangement joins TRBV5-4 to TRBJ2-2; 7 nucleotides align to TRBD2. This CDR3 comprises 15 residues. V was clipped by 4 bases and J by 4 bases; unmatched bases: 7. The germline V gene encodes CDR1 SGHNT and CDR2 YYREEE (reference sequence).

This chain uses TRBV4-3 with TRBJ2-1; D is possibly TRBD2 (5 bases). The CDR3 runs to 15 residues. Per the germline V gene, CDR1 is LGHNA and CDR2 is YSLEER. The V end lost 3 bases, the J end lost 0 bases, and 9 bases lay between the germline ends. The CDR3 region is CASSQTTSSYNEQFF. The CDR3 DNA follows: TGCGCCAGCAGCCAGACTACGAGCTCCTACAATGAGCAGTTCTTC.

The rearrangement uses TRBV24-1 and TRBJ1-2, with 9 bases identical to TRBD1. J gave up 7 bases and V 8 bases, and 10 bases lay outside the gene matches. The germline V gene encodes CDR1 KGHDR and CDR2 SFDVKD. The CDR3 runs to 14 residues. CDR3 amino acids: CATTYAGTGSGYTF. The CDR3 coding sequence is TGTGCCACCACCTATGCCGGGACAGGGTCTGGCTACACCTTC.

The rearrangement joins TRBV18 to TRBJ1-6; the D is unclear. V was cut by 0 bases and J by 0 bases, with 15 bases left in between. Per the germline V gene, CDR1 is KGHSH and CDR2 is LQKENI. The CDR3 totals 19 residues. The CDR3 DNA reads TGTGCCAGCTCACCACCTTTAACAGTTGTGCCCTCCTATAATTCACCCCTCCACTTT. This gives the protein CASSPPLTVVPSYNSPLHF.

The chain links TRBV11-1 to TRBJ2-7; a weak D match, TRBD2 (6 bases). V lost 4 bases and J lost 7, with 17 bases in between. The CDR3 sequence is 14 residues long. Germline V gene lookup returns CDR1 SGHAT and CDR2 FQDESV (reference sequence). The CDR3 bases are TGTGCCAGCAGCTCTATTAACCCGGCGGGGGAGCAGTACTTC. This encodes CASSSINPAGEQYF.

The rearrangement joins TRBV7-9 to TRBJ2-2; D ambiguous. CDR1 and CDR2 from the germline V gene are SEHNR and FQNEAQ (reference sequence). V was shortened by 11 bases and J by 4 bases, with 11 bases between the two germline ends. CDR3 size: 12 residues. The CDR3 DNA follows: TGTGCCCACGGGTTCATCACCGGGGAGCTGTTTTTT. Its translation: CAHGFITGELFF.

This clone was counted between two and nine times. The rearrangement joins TRBV28 to TRBJ2-7; TRBD1 agrees at 10 bases. The V gene's germline CDR1 is MDHEN and CDR2 SYDVKM. The CDR3 spans 13 residues. J gave up 2 bases and V 10 bases, and 5 bases lay outside the gene matches. The CDR3: CATPGQGTYEQYF. CDR3 DNA: TGTGCCACCCCGGGACAGGGGACCTACGAGCAGTACTTC.